This is a list of T cell receptor beta chains from one sample in a study of memory B cells and T cells in multiple sclerosis. No cognate antigen is known for these TCRs. The data were produced by immunoSEQ multiplex PCR, yet TCRdb's version contains in-frame clones alone and is incomplete. This table holds about 46,000 clones, roughly 82% found once. Sequencing used PBMCs from blood kept in culture. The receptors derive from a human donor with multiple sclerosis. Both conserved end residues are part of each CDR3. A D gene is named only where the DNA matches it firmly. Only some rows state a clone size, as once, few, many or a class for expanded clones.

clone size,V gene,CDR3 length,J gene,D gene,CDR3 DNA,CDR3 protein
-,TRBV7-2,14,TRBJ2-5,TRBD2,TGTGCCAGCAGCTTTAGCGGGGGCCAAGAGACCCAGTACTTC,CASSFSGGQETQYF
few,TRBV7-9,14,TRBJ2-2,-,TGTGCCAGCAGCGCACTGTTGGACACCGGGGAGCTGTTTTTT,CASSALLDTGELFF
-,TRBV5-5,17,TRBJ2-7,-,TGTGCCAGCAGCTTGTTAGTAGGGTCCCTTCTTTTCTACGAGCAGTACTTC,CASSLLVGSLLFYEQYF
few,TRBV12-5,17,TRBJ2-3,TRBD2,TGTGCTAGTGGTTTGGACCTCGCCATGGCGGGGGCAGATACGCAGTATTTT,CASGLDLAMAGADTQYF
-,TRBV30,11,TRBJ2-7,-,TGTGCCTGGAGTGGGTTATACGAGCAGTACTTC,CAWSGLYEQYF
once,TRBV4-3,15,TRBJ2-1,TRBD1,TGCGCCAGCAGCCAATCCGGGACAGGCTACAATGAGCAGTTCTTC,CASSQSGTGYNEQFF
-,TRBV5-1,16,TRBJ2-3,TRBD2,TGCGCCAGCAGCTTGGCCCCACTAGCGGGTACAGATACGCAGTATTTT,CASSLAPLAGTDTQYF
-,TRBV5-6,13,TRBJ1-2,-,TGTGCCAGCAGCTTCCGGGAGCTCTATGGCTACACCTTC,CASSFRELYGYTF
-,TRBV5-1,15,TRBJ2-7,-,TGCGCCAGCAGCAGACGGGACTTTGTGGGGAACGAGCAGTACTTC,CASSRRDFVGNEQYF
-,TRBV6-1,13,TRBJ1-1,-,TGTGCCAGCCAAGTGGTAGGGGGGCCTGAAGCTTTCTTT,CASQVVGGPEAFF
few,TRBV7-2,13,TRBJ2-1,-,TGTGCCAGCGGGCCTCGTGGCTACAATGAGCAGTTCTTC,CASGPRGYNEQFF
-,TRBV15,12,TRBJ1-6,-,TGTGCCACCAGCAGAGATAATTCACCCCTCCACTTT,CATSRDNSPLHF
-,TRBV11-2,14,TRBJ1-2,TRBD1,TGTGCCAGCAGCCCTTTGGACAGGGCATATGGCTACACCTTC,CASSPLDRAYGYTF
-,TRBV5-6,15,TRBJ2-5,TRBD1,TGTGCCAGCAGCTTTCCCGGACAGGGAACAGAGACCCAGTACTTC,CASSFPGQGTETQYF
-,TRBV5-6,18,TRBJ1-5,TRBD1,TGTGCCAGCAGCTTGGCCAACCCTCTCGGGACAGACAATCAGCCCCAGCATTTT,CASSLANPLGTDNQPQHF
-,TRBV5-1,17,TRBJ1-4,TRBD1,TGCGCCAGCAGCCCAGGGACAGGCAGGGGGCAATTGGAAAAACTGTTTTTT,CASSPGTGRGQLEKLFF
-,TRBV15,14,TRBJ1-6,TRBD1,TGTGCCACCAGCTCCGGACAGGGCGGTTCACCCCTCCACTTT,CATSSGQGGSPLHF
-,TRBV6-1,14,TRBJ2-7,-,TGTGCCAGCAGTGAAGCTCGGCAGGACTACGAGCAGTACTTC,CASSEARQDYEQYF
-,TRBV7-9,15,TRBJ2-3,-,TGTGCCAGCAGCTTAGGTGACAGTCCCACAGATACGCAGTATTTT,CASSLGDSPTDTQYF
-,TRBV5-1,15,TRBJ1-5,-,TGCGCCAGCAGAAGTGACAGTTATAGCAATCAGCCCCAGCATTTT,CASRSDSYSNQPQHF
-,TRBV19,15,TRBJ1-4,-,TGTGCCAGTAGTATGGAACGGCTTTTTAATGAAAAACTGTTTTTT,CASSMERLFNEKLFF
-,TRBV5-1,15,TRBJ2-5,TRBD2,TGCGCCAGCAGCGGGACTAGCGGGGGTTGGGAGACCCAGTACTTC,CASSGTSGGWETQYF
-,TRBV5-1,14,TRBJ1-1,-,TGCGCCAGCAGCTCCCCAGGGAGGGGCACTGAAGCTTTCTTT,CASSSPGRGTEAFF
-,TRBV9,15,TRBJ1-5,TRBD1,TGTGCCAGCAGCACCAGGGGGGATAGCAATCAGCCCCAGCATTTT,CASSTRGDSNQPQHF
-,TRBV25-1,15,TRBJ1-5,-,TGTGCCAGCAGTGAAAGCCCGCGGAGCAATCAGCCCCAGCATTTT,CASSESPRSNQPQHF
-,TRBV11-3,15,TRBJ2-5,-,TGTGCCAGCAGCCAGCTAGGGGGGATCCGAGAGACCCAGTACTTC,CASSQLGGIRETQYF
-,TRBV6-5,15,TRBJ1-6,-,TGTGCCAGCAGTTCCTCCAGGGCCGGAGGGTCACCCCTCCACTTT,CASSSSRAGGSPLHF
-,TRBV15,15,TRBJ1-4,-,TGTGCCACCAGAGAAGGGACGGACTACTATGAAAAACTGTTTTTT,CATREGTDYYEKLFF
-,TRBV11-2,15,TRBJ1-2,-,TGTGCCAGCAGCTCCCCCAGGGTCCCCAACTATGGCTACACCTTC,CASSSPRVPNYGYTF
-,TRBV5-6,13,TRBJ2-5,-,TGTGCCAGCAGCTTGGGCCCACGGGAGACCCAGTACTTC,CASSLGPRETQYF
-,TRBV11-2,15,TRBJ1-4,-,TGTGCCAGCAGCTTAGTCCCCGCAAGTAATGAAAAACTGTTTTTT,CASSLVPASNEKLFF
-,TRBV5-1,16,TRBJ2-3,TRBD1,TGCGCCAGCGGAAAAGTCGGGACAGGGCTCACAGATACGCAGTATTTT,CASGKVGTGLTDTQYF
once,TRBV19,15,TRBJ1-4,-,TGTGCCAGTAGTATACGCCCTGCAACTAATGAAAAACTGTTTTTT,CASSIRPATNEKLFF
-,TRBV19,16,TRBJ2-2,TRBD2,TGTGCCAGTAATGAGGCTAGCGGGGGATACACCGGGGAGCTGTTTTTT,CASNEASGGYTGELFF
-,TRBV5-1,14,TRBJ2-1,-,TGCGCCAGCAGCTTGGCCAGGGGTGACAATGAGCAGTTCTTC,CASSLARGDNEQFF
-,TRBV15,16,TRBJ2-7,TRBD1,TGTGCCACCAGCAGAGGAGCGGCAGGGGGCTTCTACGAGCAGTACTTC,CATSRGAAGGFYEQYF
-,TRBV4-1,15,TRBJ1-1,-,TGCGCCAGCAGCCAAGATAACGGATTGAACACTGAAGCTTTCTTT,CASSQDNGLNTEAFF
few,TRBV19,14,TRBJ1-5,-,TGTGCCAGTAGTACTCGACTTGAGGATCAGCCCCAGCATTTT,CASSTRLEDQPQHF
-,TRBV9,16,TRBJ1-3,-,TGTGCCAGCAGCCCGAATGGGGGTTACTCTGGAAACACCATATATTTT,CASSPNGGYSGNTIYF
-,TRBV27,13,TRBJ1-2,-,TGTGCCAGCAGCCTCTCCGGGAGCTATGGCTACACCTTC,CASSLSGSYGYTF
-,TRBV4-1,15,TRBJ2-2,TRBD2,TGCGCCAGCAGCCTTGGACTAGTGTACACCGGGGAGCTGTTTTTT,CASSLGLVYTGELFF
-,TRBV28,14,TRBJ1-5,-,TGTGCCAGCAGCCCGGGACACCACCGATGGCCCCAGCATTTT,CASSPGHHRWPQHF
few,TRBV4-1,15,TRBJ1-6,TRBD1,TGCGCCAGCAGCCAAGGGGACAGGACAAATTCACCCCTCCACTTT,CASSQGDRTNSPLHF
-,TRBV4-1,15,TRBJ1-5,-,TGCGCCAGCAGCCAAGATATCTTTGTCCGTCAACCCCAGCATTTT,CASSQDIFVRQPQHF
-,TRBV29-1,16,TRBJ2-5,TRBD2,TGCAGCGGCGGAAGGGCTAGCGGGGGGCGCCAAGAGACCCAGTACTTC,CSGGRASGGRQETQYF
-,TRBV11-2,17,TRBJ2-1,TRBD2,TGTGCCAGCAGCTTAGGGGCTAGCGGGGGGCGTACGGATGAGCAGTTCTTC,CASSLGASGGRTDEQFF
-,TRBV29-1,13,TRBJ1-3,-,TGCAGCGTTGAAGGCGAAGCTGGAAACACCATATATTTT,CSVEGEAGNTIYF
-,TRBV29-1,14,TRBJ1-2,TRBD1,TGCAGCGTCGTCACCGGGACAGCGAACTATGGCTACACCTTC,CSVVTGTANYGYTF
-,TRBV7-2,14,TRBJ1-1,-,TGTGCCAGCAGATTTGACAGTCTGAACACTGAAGCTTTCTTT,CASRFDSLNTEAFF
-,TRBV7-9,18,TRBJ2-1,TRBD2,TGTGCCAGCAGCTTAGCAGGACTAGCGGGGGGGCTAAGAAATGAGCAGTTCTTC,CASSLAGLAGGLRNEQFF
-,TRBV11-2,15,TRBJ1-2,-,TGTGCCAGCAGCTTAAGTGGGCAGGGGATCGGTGGCTACACCTTC,CASSLSGQGIGGYTF
-,TRBV2,14,TRBJ2-5,TRBD2,TGTGCCACCAGAACTAGCGGTCTTAGAGAGACCCAGTACTTC,CATRTSGLRETQYF
-,TRBV19,16,TRBJ1-1,TRBD1,TGTGCCAGTAGCCCGACAGGGGGCAGAGGGAACACTGAAGCTTTCTTT,CASSPTGGRGNTEAFF
-,TRBV4-1,14,TRBJ1-5,TRBD1,TGCGCCAGCAGCTTCGACAGGGCCGCCCAGCCCCAGCATTTT,CASSFDRAAQPQHF
few,TRBV18,12,TRBJ2-7,-,TGTGCCAGCTCACCACCGGGATACGAGCAGTACTTC,CASSPPGYEQYF
-,TRBV10-3,15,TRBJ2-7,TRBD2,TGTGCCATCAGGCCGGGACTAGCGGACTCCTACGAGCAGTACTTC,CAIRPGLADSYEQYF
-,TRBV4-1,16,TRBJ1-5,TRBD1,TGCGCCAGCAGCCAAACGGGGACAGGAGGAAATCAGCCCCAGCATTTT,CASSQTGTGGNQPQHF
-,TRBV10-3,14,TRBJ2-3,-,TGTGCCATCAGTGTAGGAGGGGGCGTAAATACGCAGTATTTT,CAISVGGGVNTQYF
-,TRBV7-2,11,TRBJ1-2,-,TGTGCCGGGCGATGGGCGCGGGGCTACACCTTC,CAGRWARGYTF